The 16 T cell receptor beta chains below come from one sample, sequenced in a study of blood T cell repertoires in COVID-19. Clones were sequenced by immunoSEQ multiplex PCR, and TCRdb holds only the in-frame ones, with some missing. The repertoire holds nearly 350,000 clones, with roughly nine tenths as singletons. The sequenced material came from PBMCs or T cells enriched from blood (not recorded which). The origin of the receptors is a woman younger than 45 who had recovered from COVID-19.

This chain links TRBV15 with TRBJ1-1; 9 bases fit TRBD1. The CDR3 length is 15 residues. With 1 base clipped from V and 4 bases from J, the junction kept 4 bases outside the gene matches. Germline values: CDR1 LNHNV, CDR2 YYDKDF (reference sequence). For the CDR3, the DNA is TGTGCCACCAGCAGAGGGGGACAGGGTCGCACTGAAGCTTTCTTT. Encoded protein: CATSRGGQGRTEAFF.

V is TRBV6-5 and J is TRBJ1-6, with D unclear. Germline-derived CDR1 and CDR2 are MNHEY and SVGAGI. Trimming removed 6 bases from V and 10 bases from J, with 13 bases in between. The CDR3 is 13 residues long. In nucleotides, the CDR3 is TGTGCCAGCAGCCTGGCGGGGTACTCACCCCTCCACTTT. This codes for CASSLAGYSPLHF.

The chain has TRBV7-2 and TRBJ2-1; 8 bases match TRBD2. The V segment lost 3 bases and the J segment 8 bases; nucleotides outside the gene matches: 15. CDR1 and CDR2 (germline): SGHTA, FQGNSA. This CDR3 is built from 17 residues. The CDR3 here is CASSFPKRGPFVDEQFF. For the CDR3, the DNA is TGTGCCAGCAGCTTCCCTAAGCGGGGGCCGTTTGTGGATGAGCAGTTCTTC.

The chain links TRBV6-2 or TRBV6-3 to TRBJ1-6; D is perhaps TRBD1 (5 bases). This CDR3 has 17 residues. V was cut by 5 bases and J by 0 bases, with 14 bases left in between. In germline, CDR1 is MNHEY, CDR2 SVGEGT. Here the CDR3 reads CASSTDTLSSYNSPLHF. The CDR3 DNA is TGTGCCAGCAGTACGGACACACTGAGCTCCTATAATTCACCCCTCCACTTT.

Concerning this clone: The sample holds other DNA sequences that translate to the same CDR3. The chain links TRBV18 to TRBJ1-1; TRBD1 matches at 7 bases. The CDR3 is 13 residues long. Per germline, CDR1 KGHSH and CDR2 LQKENI. J was trimmed by 4 bases and V by 3 bases; bases with no gene match: 2. CDR3 DNA sequence: TGTGCCAGCTCACCGGACAGGACCACTGAAGCTTTCTTT. Encoded protein: CASSPDRTTEAFF.

The J gene is TRBJ1-6, the V gene TRBV27; unclear D gene. This CDR3 has 14 amino acids. Looked up from germline, CDR1 is MNHEY and CDR2 is SMNVEV (reference sequence). V was cut by 0 bases and J by 3 bases, with 3 bases left in between. The CDR3 spells CASSLSFYNSPLHF. The CDR3 nucleotides read TGTGCCAGCAGTTTATCCTTCTATAATTCACCCCTCCACTTT.

The chain employs TRBV2 and TRBJ2-2; 8 positions agree with TRBD1. Germline V gene sequence: CDR1 SNHLY, CDR2 FYNNEI. V was pared by 6 bases and J by 3 bases, with 21 bases of the junction left unmatched. CDR3 length: 20 amino acids. Here the CDR3 reads CASRAGTGELGPAHTGELFF. Written as DNA, the CDR3 is TGTGCCAGCAGAGCCGGGACAGGTGAGCTTGGGCCGGCGCACACCGGGGAGCTGTTTTTT.

J is TRBJ1-2 and V is TRBV28, with D perhaps matching TRBD1 (5 bases). Trimming removed 4 bases from V and 4 bases from J, with 16 bases in between. The CDR3 sequence is 15 residues long. Germline CDR1 MDHEN, CDR2 SYDVKM. Here the CDR3 DNA reads TGTGCCAGCAGTTCCTCCAGGGTTGTAGGCTATGGCTACACCTTC. As protein: CASSSSRVVGYGYTF.

V is TRBV27 and J is TRBJ1-2; the D gene is possibly TRBD1 (6 bases). V was cut by 6 bases and J by 3 bases, with 14 bases left in between. Germline lookup yields CDR1 MNHEY and CDR2 SMNVEV (reference sequence). CDR3 length: 14 residues. CDR3 in DNA: TGTGCCAGCAGGGAGGCTACAGGGTACTATGGCTACACCTTC. It specifies CASREATGYYGYTF.

The V call is TRBV7-8, the J call TRBJ2-7; tentatively, D is TRBD1 (6 bases). Germline CDR1 is SGHVS and CDR2 is FQNEAQ. Deletions cut 2 bases from V and 6 bases from J, with 11 bases between. The CDR3 contains 13 residues. For the CDR3, the DNA is TGTGCCAGCAGCTTAACAGGGAATCGCGAGCAGTACTTC. As protein: CASSLTGNREQYF.

This clone turned up a few times. The chain joins TRBV19 to TRBJ1-5; 7 bases match TRBD1. The trim removed 4 bases at V and 3 bases at J, leaving 9 bases unmatched. Germline values: CDR1 LNHDA, CDR2 SQIVND (reference sequence). This CDR3 comprises 16 residues. CDR3 nucleotide sequence: TGTGCCAGTAGTACCATCCTCCAGGGGGTCAATCAGCCCCAGCATTTT. Residues: CASSTILQGVNQPQHF.

This clone was seen more than once but under ten times. The rearrangement uses TRBV6-5 and TRBJ1-2; 7 positions match TRBD1. The CDR3 runs to 15 residues. After removal of 4 bases from V and 8 bases from J, the junction contained 13 bases not matched to a gene. Germline values: CDR1 MNHEY, CDR2 SVGAGI. DNA for the CDR3: TGTGCCAGCAGTTTGGGACAGCCCCGTCGAGGGGGCTACACCTTC. Its protein is CASSLGQPRRGGYTF.

The J gene is TRBJ2-7, the V gene TRBV28; 8 positions match TRBD1. Trimming removed 2 bases from V and 7 bases from J; junction bases left unmatched: 10. The CDR3 sequence is 15 residues long. The germline gives CDR1 MDHEN, CDR2 SYDVKM. The CDR3 loop reads CASSLRWQGAWEQYF. DNA for the CDR3: TGTGCCAGCAGTTTACGTTGGCAGGGGGCCTGGGAGCAGTACTTC.

V is TRBV4-1 and J is TRBJ2-1; a possible D gene is TRBD1 (5 bases). The CDR3 extends over 16 amino acids. Germline lookup yields CDR1 MGHRA and CDR2 YSYEKL. Trimming shortened V by 0 bases and J by 12 bases, and 21 bases separated the two germline ends. The CDR3 here is CASSQEIGRVINRQFF. The CDR3 nucleotides are TGCGCCAGCAGCCAAGAGATTGGCAGGGTGATTAACCGGCAGTTCTTC.

The rearrangement links TRBV29-1 to TRBJ2-7; 7 bases align to TRBD1. V gave up 2 bases and J gave up 3 bases; unmatched junction bases: 10. This CDR3 region has 15 residues. Germline loops: CDR1 SQVTM, CDR2 ANQGSEA. The CDR3 nucleotides are TGCAGCGTTGAAAATAGGGACAGCCAGAACTACGAGCAGTACTTC. Translated: CSVENRDSQNYEQYF.

The chain carries TRBV11-2 and TRBJ1-4, with unresolved D. Trimming stripped 2 bases from V and 8 bases from J, with 12 bases between. CDR3 size: 14 residues. Germline V lookup: CDR1 SGHAT, CDR2 FQNNGV. CDR3 DNA: TGTGCCAGCAGCTTAAGAGGGAGCTGGGAAAAACTGTTTTTT. This sequence encodes CASSLRGSWEKLFF.